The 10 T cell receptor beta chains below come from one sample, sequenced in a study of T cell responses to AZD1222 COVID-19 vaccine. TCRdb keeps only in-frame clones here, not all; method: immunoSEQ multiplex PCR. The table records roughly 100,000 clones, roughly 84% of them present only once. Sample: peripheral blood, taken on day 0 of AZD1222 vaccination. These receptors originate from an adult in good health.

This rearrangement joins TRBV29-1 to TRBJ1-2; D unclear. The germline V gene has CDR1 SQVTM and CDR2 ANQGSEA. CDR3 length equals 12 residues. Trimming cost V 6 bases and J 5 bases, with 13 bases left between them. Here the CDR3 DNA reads TGCAGCGTCGAGGCGGGCGGATATGGCTACACCTTC. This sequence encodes CSVEAGGYGYTF.

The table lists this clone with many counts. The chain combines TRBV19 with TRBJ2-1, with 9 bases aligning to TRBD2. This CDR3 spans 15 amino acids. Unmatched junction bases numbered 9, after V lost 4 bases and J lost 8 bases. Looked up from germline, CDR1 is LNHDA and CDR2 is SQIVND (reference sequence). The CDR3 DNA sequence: TGTGCCAGTAGTAGATCCGGGACTAGCCTGGATGAGCAGTTCTTC. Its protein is CASSRSGTSLDEQFF.

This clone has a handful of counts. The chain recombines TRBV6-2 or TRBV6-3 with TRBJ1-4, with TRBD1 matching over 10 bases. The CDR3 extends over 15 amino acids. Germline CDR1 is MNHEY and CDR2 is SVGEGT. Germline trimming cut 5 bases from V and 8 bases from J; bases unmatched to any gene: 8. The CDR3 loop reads CASSTTTGGSEKLFF. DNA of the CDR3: TGTGCCAGCAGTACAACGACAGGGGGCAGCGAAAAACTGTTTTTT.

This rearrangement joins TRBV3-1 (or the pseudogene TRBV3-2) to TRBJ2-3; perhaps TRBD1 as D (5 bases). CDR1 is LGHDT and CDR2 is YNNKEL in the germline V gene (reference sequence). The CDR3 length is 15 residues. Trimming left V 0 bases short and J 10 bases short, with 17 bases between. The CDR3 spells CASSQEVQAFRAQYF. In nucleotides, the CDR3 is TGTGCCAGCAGCCAAGAGGTACAGGCCTTCCGGGCGCAGTATTTT.

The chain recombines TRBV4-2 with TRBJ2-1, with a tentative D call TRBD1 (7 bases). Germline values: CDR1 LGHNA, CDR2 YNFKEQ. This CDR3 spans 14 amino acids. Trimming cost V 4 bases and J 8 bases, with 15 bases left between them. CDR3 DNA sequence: TGTGCCAGCAGCCCACCTGGAGGGGGCGATGAGCAGTTCTTC. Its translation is CASSPPGGGDEQFF.

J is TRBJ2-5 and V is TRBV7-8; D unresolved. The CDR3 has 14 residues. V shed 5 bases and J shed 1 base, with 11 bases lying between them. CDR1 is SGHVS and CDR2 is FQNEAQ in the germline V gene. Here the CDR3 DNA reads TGTGCCAGCAGCCGAGCCTGGGCCCAAGAGACCCAGTACTTC. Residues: CASSRAWAQETQYF.

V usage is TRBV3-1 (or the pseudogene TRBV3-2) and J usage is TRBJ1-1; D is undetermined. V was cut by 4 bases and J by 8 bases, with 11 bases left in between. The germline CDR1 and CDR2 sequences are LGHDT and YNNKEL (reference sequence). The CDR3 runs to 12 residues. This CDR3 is CASSRVEQEAFF. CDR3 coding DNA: TGTGCCAGCAGCCGAGTGGAACAGGAAGCTTTCTTT.

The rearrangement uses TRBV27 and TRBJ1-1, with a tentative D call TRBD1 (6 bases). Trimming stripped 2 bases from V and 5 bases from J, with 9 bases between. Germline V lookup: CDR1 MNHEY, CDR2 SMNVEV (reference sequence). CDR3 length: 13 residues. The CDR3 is CASSLRGGTEAFF. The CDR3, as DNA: TGTGCCAGCAGTTTAAGGGGGGGTACTGAAGCTTTCTTT.

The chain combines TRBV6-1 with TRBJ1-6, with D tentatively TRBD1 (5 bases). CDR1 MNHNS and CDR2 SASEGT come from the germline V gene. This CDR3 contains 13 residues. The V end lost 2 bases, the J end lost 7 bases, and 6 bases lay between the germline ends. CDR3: CASSEQGNSPLHF. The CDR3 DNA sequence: TGTGCCAGCAGTGAACAGGGAAATTCACCCCTCCACTTT.

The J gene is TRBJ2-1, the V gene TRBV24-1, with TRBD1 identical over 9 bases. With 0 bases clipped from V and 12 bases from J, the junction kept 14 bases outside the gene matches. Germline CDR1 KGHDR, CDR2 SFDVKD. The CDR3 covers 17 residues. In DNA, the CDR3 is TGTGCCACCAGTGATTTGTGGGGCTTACAGGGGGCGCAAGGGCAGTTCTTC. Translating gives CATSDLWGLQGAQGQFF.